Sequencing of this TCR beta chain was carried out in a study of blood T cell repertoires in COVID-19. Whole-study context: Sources were T cells, B-cell-depleted T cells, or PBMCs; the material itself was cDNA or gDNA.

CDR3 length equals 16 residues. Trimming at V came to 4 bases and at J to 8 bases, leaving 11 bases not matched to a gene. CDR1 is SEHNR and CDR2 is FQNEAQ in the germline V gene (reference sequence). Authors' analysis steps: Estimated nucleated cell counts came from reference gene primer amplification. The data were produced by immunoSEQ multiplex PCR, yet TCRdb's version contains in-frame clones alone and is incomplete. V and J calls plus clone size are reproduced from that table; the DNA served to infer D and trimming. The profile covers some 350,000 clones, with roughly 89% appearing a single time and 2.5% to 4% taken by the ten largest.

This chain links TRBV7-9 with TRBJ2-1; 10 bases align to TRBD2. The material sequenced was peripheral blood. The TCR sequence derives from a woman under 30 who had recovered from COVID-19. CDR3 residues: CASSSGTSDLSDEQFF. In DNA, the CDR3 is TGTGCCAGCAGCTCCGGGACTAGCGACCTGTCGGATGAGCAGTTCTTC. The whole variable domain, remainder taken from reference TRBV7-9 and TRBJ2-1, is DTGVSQNPRHKITKRGQNVTFRCDPISEHNRLYWYRQTLGQGPEFLTYFQNEAQLEKSRLLSDRFSAERPKGSFSTLEIQRTEQGDSAMYLCASSSGTSDLSDEQFFGPGTRLTVL.